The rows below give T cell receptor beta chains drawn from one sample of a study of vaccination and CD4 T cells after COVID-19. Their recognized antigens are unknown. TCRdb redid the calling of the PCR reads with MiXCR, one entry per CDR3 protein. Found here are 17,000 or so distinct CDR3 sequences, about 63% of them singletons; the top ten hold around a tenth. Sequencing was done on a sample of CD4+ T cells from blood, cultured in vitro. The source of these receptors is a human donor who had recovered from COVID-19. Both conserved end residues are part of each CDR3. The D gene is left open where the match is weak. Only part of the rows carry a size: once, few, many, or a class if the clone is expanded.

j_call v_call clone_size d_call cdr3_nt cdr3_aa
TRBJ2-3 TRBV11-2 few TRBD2 TGTGCCAGCAGCTTCCAGGCGGGGGGGCCGGGAGATACGCAGTATTTT CASSFQAGGPGDTQYF
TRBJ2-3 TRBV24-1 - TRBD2 TGTGCCACCAGTGACTCTAGCGGGAGGGTTGATACGCAGTATTTT CATSDSSGRVDTQYF
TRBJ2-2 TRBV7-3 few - TGTGCCAGCAGCTTGGGCGGGTCCACCGGGGAGCTGTTTTTT CASSLGGSTGELFF
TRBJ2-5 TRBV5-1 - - TGCGCCAGCAGCTTAGGGCAGGGTCCAACGACCCAGTACTTC CASSLGQGPTTQYF
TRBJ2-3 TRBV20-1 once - TGCAGTGCTACCAAGCGGACTAGCACAGATACGCAGTATTTT CSATKRTSTDTQYF
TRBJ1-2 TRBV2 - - TGTGCCAGCAGTGCAGGGTATCGTGGCTACACCTTC CASSAGYRGYTF
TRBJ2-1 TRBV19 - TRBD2 TGTGCCAGTAGTCCAACTAGCGATACCTACAATGAGCAGTTCTTC CASSPTSDTYNEQFF
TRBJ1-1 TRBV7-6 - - TGTGCCAGCAGCCTGTTTACAGAGAACACTGAAGCTTTCTTT CASSLFTENTEAFF
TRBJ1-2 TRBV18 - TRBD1 TGTGCCAGCTCCCCGGTCGGGACAGAGCTCTTCTATGGCTACACCTTC CASSPVGTELFYGYTF
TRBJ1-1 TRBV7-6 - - TGTGCCAGCAGCATGACAGGCGGCACTGAAGCTTTCTTT CASSMTGGTEAFF
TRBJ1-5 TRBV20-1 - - TGCAGTGCTATAGTCGTCCACAATCAGCCCCAGCATTTT CSAIVVHNQPQHF
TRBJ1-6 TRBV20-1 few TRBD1 TGCAGTGCGCCGGGACAGGGTGACTCACCCCTCCACTTT CSAPGQGDSPLHF
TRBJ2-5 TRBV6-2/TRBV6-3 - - TGTGCCAGCATGTCGGCAACTCCCGAAGAGACCCAGTACTTC CASMSATPEETQYF
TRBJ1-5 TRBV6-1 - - TGTGCCGGCTCGAGAAGCAATCAGCCCCAGCATTTT CAGSRSNQPQHF
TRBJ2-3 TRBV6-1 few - TGTGCCAGCAGTGATAGACCCGCTAGCACAGATACGCAGTATTTT CASSDRPASTDTQYF
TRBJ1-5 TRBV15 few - TGTGCCACCAGTACGAACCTAGTGGGGGGAATACGCAATCAGCCCCAGCATTTT CATSTNLVGGIRNQPQHF
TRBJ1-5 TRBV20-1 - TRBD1 TGCAGTGCTAGAGGACAGGGGTCTTTTTGGGGCAATCAGCCCCAGCATTTT CSARGQGSFWGNQPQHF
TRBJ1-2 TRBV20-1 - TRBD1 TGCAGTGCTGGGACAGGCGAGAGCTACACCTTC CSAGTGESYTF
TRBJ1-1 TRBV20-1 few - TGCAGTGCTAGATTCACTCCTCAAGGGGCTGAAGCTTTCTTT CSARFTPQGAEAFF
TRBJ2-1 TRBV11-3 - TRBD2 TGTGCCAGCAGCTTAGGCTGGGAAGCGGGATCTTCTGAGCAGTTCTTC CASSLGWEAGSSEQFF
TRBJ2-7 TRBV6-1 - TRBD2 TGTGCCAGCAGGTCTAGCGGGAGACCCTACGAGCAGTACTTC CASRSSGRPYEQYF
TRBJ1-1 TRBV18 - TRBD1 TGTGCCAGCTCACCACCTCGGGCAGGGGGGATGAACACTGAAGCTTTCTTT CASSPPRAGGMNTEAFF
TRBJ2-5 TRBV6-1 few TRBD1 TGTGCCAGCAGTCCGACAGGGGTGGAGACCCAGTACTTC CASSPTGVETQYF
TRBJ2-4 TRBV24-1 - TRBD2 TGTGCCACCAGTGATGGTGGTAGCGGGAGTGGAAACATTCAGTACTTC CATSDGGSGSGNIQYF
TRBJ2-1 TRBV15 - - TGTGCCACCAGCGTAGGGGCAGGGGAAGGGAATGAGCAGTTCTTC CATSVGAGEGNEQFF
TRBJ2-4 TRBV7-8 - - TGTGCCAGCAGCCCCCTAGCCAAAAACATTCAGTACTTC CASSPLAKNIQYF
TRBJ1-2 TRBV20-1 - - TGCAGTGCTAGAGATCAGGCAAGGAGCTACACCTTC CSARDQARSYTF
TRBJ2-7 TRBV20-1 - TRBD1 TGCAGTGCTGGCAAAAACACGGGACAGAGCTACGAGCAGTACTTC CSAGKNTGQSYEQYF
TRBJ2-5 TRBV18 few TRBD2 TGTGCCAGCTCACCAATTGGTAGCGGGGGGACGGAGACCCAGTACTTC CASSPIGSGGTETQYF
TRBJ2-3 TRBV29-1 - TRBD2 TGCAGCGTTCCCGCTAGCGGGGGGTTCACAGATACGCAGTATTTT CSVPASGGFTDTQYF
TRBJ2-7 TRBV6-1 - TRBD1 TGTGCCAGCAGGCGCAGGGGGAGCTCCTACGAGCAGTACTTC CASRRRGSSYEQYF
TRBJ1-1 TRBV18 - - TGTGCCAGCTCACCACTCCAGGCAAACACTGAAGCTTTCTTT CASSPLQANTEAFF
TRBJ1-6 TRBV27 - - TGTGCCAGCAGTTTTATCACGCGGGGTAATTCACCCCTCCACTTT CASSFITRGNSPLHF
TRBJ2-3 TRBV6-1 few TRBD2 TGTGCCAGCAGTGAATTTAGGACTAGAACAGATACGCAGTATTTT CASSEFRTRTDTQYF
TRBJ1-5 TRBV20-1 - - TGCAGTGCCTCTGGGGACCGCAATCAGCCCCAGCATTTT CSASGDRNQPQHF
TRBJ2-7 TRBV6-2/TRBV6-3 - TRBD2 TGTGCCAGCAGCAGGACTAGCGGGAGGTACGAGCAGTACTTC CASSRTSGRYEQYF
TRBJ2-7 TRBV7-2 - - TGTGCCAGCAGCTTTTCGGGTGGAGACTACGAGCAGTACTTC CASSFSGGDYEQYF